This is a list of T cell receptor beta chains from one sample in a study of blood T cell repertoires in COVID-19. Libraries were prepared by immunoSEQ multiplex PCR; TCRdb keeps only in-frame clonotypes and omits some of them. This table has about 94,000 clones, approximately 83% appearing once. The sample consisted of peripheral blood. These receptors were obtained from a man aged 60 to 75 with acute or convalescent COVID-19. CDR3s include the opening cysteine and the closing phenylalanine or tryptophan. The D gene is left open where the match is weak.

j_call d_call v_call cdr3_aa
TRBJ2-7 . TRBV10-2 CASIDSSSYEQYF
TRBJ1-4 . TRBV18 CASSPGHLEKLFF
TRBJ2-1 . TRBV7-2 CASSLVFFDEQFF
TRBJ1-3 TRBD1 TRBV25-1 CASNGQGIGNTIYF
TRBJ2-3 . TRBV2 CASSRTGGYTDTQYF
TRBJ2-7 TRBD2 TRBV4-1 CASSFRTSGAYEQYF
TRBJ2-5 TRBD1 TRBV7-9 CASSSTGQGSLQETQYF
TRBJ1-5 . TRBV6-1 CASSESPDDYQPQHF
TRBJ1-2 . TRBV29-1 CSVEAGLANYGYTF
TRBJ2-7 TRBD1 TRBV29-1 CSVESEDRGSYEQYF
TRBJ1-2 . TRBV19 CASSFAGNNYGYTF
TRBJ2-1 TRBD2 TRBV14 CASSQEWTSGYNEQFF
TRBJ2-1 . TRBV7-6 CASSLAGGRNNEQFF
TRBJ1-1 TRBD1 TRBV28 CASSVRTGGAAEAFF
TRBJ2-5 . TRBV12-3/TRBV12-4 CASRRGFEETQYF
TRBJ1-2 . TRBV18 CASSPPITGLGGYTF
TRBJ1-6 TRBD1 TRBV5-1 CASSLLGTGRGSPLHF
TRBJ1-5 TRBD1 TRBV19 CASIQTGINQPQHF
TRBJ1-5 . TRBV5-6 CASSLQGYLAQPQHF
TRBJ1-1 TRBD1 TRBV5-5 CASSVVDRGATEAFF
TRBJ1-6 . TRBV29-1 CSARTEDNSPLHF
TRBJ1-2 TRBD1 TRBV18 CASSPSQGEGYTF
TRBJ2-5 TRBD1 TRBV2 CASSEAVTGGTQYF
TRBJ1-2 TRBD1 TRBV6-2/TRBV6-3 CASSYAGQGVSHYGYTF
TRBJ1-4 . TRBV5-1 CASSPALQGTNEKLFF
TRBJ1-4 TRBD1 TRBV6-5 CASNTGVTNEKLFF
TRBJ1-1 . TRBV2 CASGTEAFF
TRBJ2-5 TRBD2 TRBV10-3 CAFGLAGVKETQYF
TRBJ1-2 . TRBV5-5 CASSLDSGMTGWGYTF
TRBJ1-5 TRBD1 TRBV2 CASSRDSPNQPQHF
TRBJ1-1 . TRBV7-9 CASSSGVNTEAFF
TRBJ1-2 . TRBV12-3/TRBV12-4 CASSTSSLRGYTF
TRBJ2-7 . TRBV6-5 CASSYSGGNSYEQYF
TRBJ2-1 . TRBV12-3/TRBV12-4 CASSLANEQFF
TRBJ2-5 . TRBV5-4 CASSPGFQETQYF
TRBJ2-7 . TRBV11-2 CASSLGRVGYGQYF
TRBJ2-7 . TRBV6-5 CASSPAYEQYF
TRBJ2-2 TRBD2 TRBV5-1 CASSLSTSGNTGELFF
TRBJ2-5 . TRBV7-7 CASSPRGAEQETQYF
TRBJ1-2 TRBD1 TRBV10-2 CASSESGTQTGAGYGYTF
TRBJ1-1 . TRBV5-4 CASSLGQANTEAFF
TRBJ2-6 TRBD1 TRBV28 CASSRTGAGANVLTF
TRBJ2-1 TRBD1 TRBV5-6 CASSFGGQSYNEQFF
TRBJ1-2 TRBD1 TRBV27 CASSLSAQGVLNYGYTF
TRBJ2-2 TRBD2 TRBV4-2 CASSQEGGSLNTGELFF
TRBJ2-2 TRBD1 TRBV5-4 CASSLAGTGPGELFF
TRBJ1-2 TRBD1 TRBV28 CASSSPDRIFQGYTF
TRBJ1-1 . TRBV30 CAWSVMGQMNTEAFF
TRBJ2-5 . TRBV5-6 CASSLDMETQYF
TRBJ1-2 . TRBV19 CASSRAYGYTF
TRBJ2-3 . TRBV2 CASSARGGVSTDTQYF